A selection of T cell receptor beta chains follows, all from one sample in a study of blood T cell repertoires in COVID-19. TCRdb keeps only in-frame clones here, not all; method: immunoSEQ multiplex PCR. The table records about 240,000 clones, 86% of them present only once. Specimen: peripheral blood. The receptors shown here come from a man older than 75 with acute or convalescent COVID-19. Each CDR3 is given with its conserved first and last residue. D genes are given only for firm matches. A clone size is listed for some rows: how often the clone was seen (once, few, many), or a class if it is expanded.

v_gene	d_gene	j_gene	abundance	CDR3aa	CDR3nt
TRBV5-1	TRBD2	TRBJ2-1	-	CASRTSGRGNEQFF	TGCGCCAGCCGGACTAGCGGGAGAGGGAATGAGCAGTTCTTC
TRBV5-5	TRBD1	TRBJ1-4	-	CASSLWDRASFGEKLFF	TGTGCCAGCAGCTTGTGGGACAGGGCGTCATTCGGGGAAAAACTGTTTTTT
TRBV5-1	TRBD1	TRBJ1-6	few	CASSGDRGSIGSPLHF	TGCGCCAGCAGCGGTGACAGGGGGTCGATAGGTTCACCCCTCCACTTT
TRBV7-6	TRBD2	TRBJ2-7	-	CASSSWSGRSGYEQYF	TGTGCCAGCAGCTCCTGGAGCGGGAGAAGCGGTTACGAGCAGTACTTC
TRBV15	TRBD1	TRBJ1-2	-	CATSRRTGPYGYTF	TGTGCCACCAGCAGGCGGACAGGGCCCTATGGCTACACCTTC
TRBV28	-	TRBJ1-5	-	CASITGTGNQPQHF	TGTGCCAGCATAACAGGGACCGGGAATCAGCCCCAGCATTTT
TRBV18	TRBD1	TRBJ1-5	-	CASSPSQGSTLNQPQHF	TGTGCCAGCTCACCCTCACAGGGGTCGACTCTCAATCAGCCCCAGCATTTT
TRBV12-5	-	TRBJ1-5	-	CASGLGGLNQPQHF	TGTGCTAGTGGTTTGGGGGGCCTCAATCAGCCCCAGCATTTT
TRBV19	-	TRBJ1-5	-	CASSPGQGRGQPQHF	TGTGCCAGTAGTCCCGGCCAGGGGAGGGGTCAGCCCCAGCATTTT
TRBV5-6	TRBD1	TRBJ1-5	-	CASGAAGGVNQPQHF	TGTGCCAGCGGGGCGGCAGGGGGCGTCAATCAGCCCCAGCATTTT
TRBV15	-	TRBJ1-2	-	CATSRGGSQGYGYTF	TGTGCCACCAGCAGAGGGGGCAGCCAGGGCTATGGCTACACCTTC
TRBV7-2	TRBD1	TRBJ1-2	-	CASSRGGGGDGYTF	TGTGCCAGCAGCCGTGGAGGGGGCGGGGATGGCTACACCTTC
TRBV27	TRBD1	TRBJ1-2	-	CASSYAGQAANYGYTF	TGTGCCAGCAGTTATGCGGGACAGGCTGCTAACTATGGCTACACCTTC
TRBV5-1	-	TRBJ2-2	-	CASSTDGGAGELFF	TGCGCCAGCAGCACAGACGGGGGAGCCGGGGAGCTGTTTTTT
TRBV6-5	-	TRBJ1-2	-	CASSRGGPQDGYTF	TGTGCCAGCAGCCGCGGGGGACCCCAGGATGGCTACACCTTC
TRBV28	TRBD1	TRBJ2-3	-	CASWDRGAQYF	TGTGCCAGCTGGGACAGGGGCGCGCAGTATTTT
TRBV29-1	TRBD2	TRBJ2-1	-	CSLGTSGANEQFF	TGCAGCCTCGGGACTAGCGGCGCCAATGAGCAGTTCTTC
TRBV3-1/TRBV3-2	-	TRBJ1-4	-	CASSQVLRTATNEKLFF	TGTGCCAGCAGCCAAGTCCTGAGGACAGCAACTAATGAAAAACTGTTTTTT
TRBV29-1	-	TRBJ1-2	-	CSAGGGIYGYTF	TGCAGCGCCGGGGGAGGAATCTATGGCTACACCTTC
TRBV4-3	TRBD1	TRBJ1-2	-	CASSQGLRQGDYGYTF	TGCGCCAGCAGCCAAGGCCTGCGACAGGGCGACTATGGCTACACCTTC
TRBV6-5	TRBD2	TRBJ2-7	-	CASTLNRGGEQYF	TGTGCCAGCACTCTCAATCGGGGGGGCGAGCAGTACTTC
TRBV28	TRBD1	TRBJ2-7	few	CASSWDRRPHNEQYF	TGTGCCAGCAGCTGGGACAGGCGGCCTCACAACGAGCAGTACTTC
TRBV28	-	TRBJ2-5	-	CASSSRGGARETQYF	TGTGCCAGCAGTTCCCGGGGCGGGGCGAGGGAGACCCAGTACTTC
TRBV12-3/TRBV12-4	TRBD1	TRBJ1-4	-	CASTQTGREKLFF	TGTGCCAGCACCCAGACAGGGCGGGAAAAACTGTTTTTT
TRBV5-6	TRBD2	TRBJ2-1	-	CASRRTGGNEQFF	TGTGCCAGCAGAAGGACGGGAGGAAATGAGCAGTTCTTC
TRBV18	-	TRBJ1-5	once	CASSQGDVFNQPQHF	TGTGCCAGCTCACAGGGGGACGTTTTCAATCAGCCCCAGCATTTT
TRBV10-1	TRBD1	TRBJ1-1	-	CASRGTGVVTEAFF	TGCGCCAGCAGGGGGACAGGGGTCGTGACTGAAGCTTTCTTT
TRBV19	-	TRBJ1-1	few	CASSEQLNTEAFF	TGTGCCAGTAGCGAACAGTTGAACACTGAAGCTTTCTTT
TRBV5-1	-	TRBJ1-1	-	CASSSPSDTEAFF	TGCGCCAGCAGCTCCCCATCGGACACTGAAGCTTTCTTT
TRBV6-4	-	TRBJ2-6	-	CASRDTTPGANVLTF	TGTGCCAGCCGGGACACCACCCCTGGGGCCAACGTCCTGACTTTC
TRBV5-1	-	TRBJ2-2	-	CASSSRAANTGELFF	TGCGCCAGCAGCTCGAGGGCGGCAAACACCGGGGAGCTGTTTTTT
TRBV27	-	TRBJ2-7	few	CASRKQGDSYEQYF	TGTGCCAGCAGGAAACAGGGTGACTCCTACGAGCAGTACTTC
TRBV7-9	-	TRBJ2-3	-	CASSLGDFTDTQYF	TGTGCCAGCAGCTTGGGGGACTTCACAGATACGCAGTATTTT
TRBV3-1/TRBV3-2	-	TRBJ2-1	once	CASSQERLGALFF	TGTGCCAGCAGCCAAGAACGACTAGGTGCCCTATTCTTC
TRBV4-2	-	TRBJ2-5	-	CASSQAGTPQETQYF	TGTGCCAGCAGCCAGGCCGGGACACCCCAAGAGACCCAGTACTTC
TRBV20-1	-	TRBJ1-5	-	CSASDRRLALAQHF	TGCAGTGCTAGTGACAGAAGATTAGCCTTAGCCCAGCATTTT
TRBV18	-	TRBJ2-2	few	CASSPQGRRNTGELFF	TGTGCCAGCTCACCACAGGGGCGGAGAAACACCGGGGAGCTGTTTTTT
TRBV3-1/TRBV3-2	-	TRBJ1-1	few	CASTGYTEAFF	TGTGCCAGTACAGGATACACTGAAGCTTTCTTT
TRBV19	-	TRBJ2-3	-	CASSLFTDTQYF	TGTGCCAGTAGTCTCTTCACAGATACGCAGTATTTT
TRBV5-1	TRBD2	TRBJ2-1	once	CASSGRAGGPGDEQFF	TGCGCCAGCAGCGGACGAGCGGGAGGGCCTGGTGATGAGCAGTTCTTC
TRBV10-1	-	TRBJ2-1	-	CASSPGLGWDNEQFF	TGCGCCAGCAGTCCAGGGTTGGGATGGGACAATGAGCAGTTCTTC
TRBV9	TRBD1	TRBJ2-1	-	CASSVEGTGVGNEQFF	TGTGCCAGCAGCGTAGAGGGGACAGGGGTGGGGAATGAGCAGTTCTTC
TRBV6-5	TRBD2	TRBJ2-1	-	CASSRTSAYNEQFF	TGTGCCAGCAGCAGGACTAGCGCCTACAATGAGCAGTTCTTC
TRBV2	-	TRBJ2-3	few	CASKEGFTSDTQYF	TGTGCCAGCAAGGAGGGGTTCACCTCAGATACGCAGTATTTT
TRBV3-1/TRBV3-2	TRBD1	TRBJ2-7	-	CASSPPGQAPYEQYF	TGTGCCAGCAGCCCCCCGGGACAGGCGCCCTACGAGCAGTACTTC
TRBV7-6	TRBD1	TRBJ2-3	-	CASSSLPGQVKTSTDTQYF	TGTGCCAGCAGCTCTTTACCGGGACAGGTGAAAACTAGCACAGATACGCAGTATTTT
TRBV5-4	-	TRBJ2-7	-	CASTLVGTAGEQYF	TGTGCCAGCACCCTAGTGGGGACTGCCGGCGAGCAGTACTTC
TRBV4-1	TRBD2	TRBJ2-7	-	CASSQGRERGNEQYF	TGCGCCAGCAGCCAGGGGAGGGAAAGAGGTAACGAGCAGTACTTC
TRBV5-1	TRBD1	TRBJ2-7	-	CASRDRETYEQYF	TGCGCCAGCAGGGACAGGGAAACGTACGAGCAGTACTTC
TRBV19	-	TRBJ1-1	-	CASTNPTTPNTEAFF	TGTGCCAGTACTAACCCAACTACTCCGAACACTGAAGCTTTCTTT
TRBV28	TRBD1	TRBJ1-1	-	CASRPGGTEAFF	TGTGCCAGCAGGCCAGGGGGGACTGAAGCTTTCTTT
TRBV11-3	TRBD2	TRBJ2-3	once	CASSLSGGDTDTQYF	TGTGCCAGCAGCCTCAGCGGGGGGGACACAGATACGCAGTATTTT
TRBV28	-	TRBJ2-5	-	CASSLAGRETQYF	TGTGCCAGCAGTTTAGCGGGCCGAGAGACCCAGTACTTC
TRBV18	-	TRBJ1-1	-	CASSPQTGKTEAFF	TGTGCCAGCTCACCGCAAACGGGGAAGACTGAAGCTTTCTTT
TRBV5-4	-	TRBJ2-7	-	CASSLETVVGEQYF	TGTGCCAGCAGCTTGGAAACAGTCGTGGGCGAGCAGTACTTC
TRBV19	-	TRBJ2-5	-	CASRRDFGAQYF	TGTGCCAGTAGGCGGGACTTCGGGGCCCAGTACTTC
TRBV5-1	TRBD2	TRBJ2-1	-	CASSLGLGREWYEQFF	TGCGCCAGCAGCTTGGGCTTAGGGCGGGAGTGGTATGAGCAGTTCTTC
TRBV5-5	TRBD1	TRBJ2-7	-	CASSKTGVIDEQYF	TGTGCCAGCAGCAAGACAGGGGTAATAGACGAGCAGTACTTC
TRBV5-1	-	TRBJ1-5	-	CASSGGQPNQPQHF	TGCGCCAGCAGCGGTGGACAGCCTAATCAGCCCCAGCATTTT